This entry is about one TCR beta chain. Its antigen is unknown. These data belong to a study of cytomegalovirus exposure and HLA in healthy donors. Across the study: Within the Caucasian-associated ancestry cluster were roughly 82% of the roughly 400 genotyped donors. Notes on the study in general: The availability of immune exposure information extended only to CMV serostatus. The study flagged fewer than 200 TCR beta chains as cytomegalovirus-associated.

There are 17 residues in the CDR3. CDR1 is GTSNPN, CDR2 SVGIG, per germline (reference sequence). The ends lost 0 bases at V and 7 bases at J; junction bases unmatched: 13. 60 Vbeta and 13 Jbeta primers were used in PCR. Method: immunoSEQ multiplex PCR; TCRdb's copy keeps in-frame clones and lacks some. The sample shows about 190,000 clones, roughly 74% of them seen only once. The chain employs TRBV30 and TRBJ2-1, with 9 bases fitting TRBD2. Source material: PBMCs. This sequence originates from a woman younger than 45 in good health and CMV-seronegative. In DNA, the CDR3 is TGTGCCTGGAGTGTACCGGGAAGGGGGCGGGAGGGAAATGAGCAGTTCTTC. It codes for CAWSVPGRGREGNEQFF.